Listed here are 9 T cell receptor beta chains from one sample, sequenced in a study of T cell repertoires in cytomegalovirus infection (dated by TCRdb to between 2018 and 2021). Sequencing was performed on an Illumina HiSeq 1500. TCRdb trimmed public reads at Q25 via fastp, called clones via MiXCR and kept in-frame beta chains. Each CDR3 protein gets just one entry, which takes the most common genes and DNA from the rows behind it. A total of approximately 250,000 distinct CDR3 sequences appear in this sample, 6.5% of them only once. Jointly, the top ten make up around 6.5% of the sample. Sequenced: PBMCs. These receptors were obtained from a human donor in good health (CMV status not recorded). Some clones in this sample may be carry-over from other donors' samples.

V usage is TRBV20-1 and J usage is TRBJ2-1; D uncertain. Germline CDR1 DFQATT, CDR2 SNEGSKA (reference sequence). The V gene lost 0 bases and the J gene lost 11 bases, with 5 bases spanning the gap. CDR3 length: 10 amino acids. The CDR3 nucleotides are TGCAGTGCTAGAGACAGGCAGCAGTTCTTC. Protein sequence: CSARDRQQFF.

V gene TRBV6-1 combines with J gene TRBJ1-5; D unresolved. The CDR3 extends over 12 amino acids. Trimming removed 2 bases from V and 11 bases from J, with 10 bases in between. In germline, CDR1 is MNHNS, CDR2 SASEGT. The CDR3 loop reads CASSEFPHSQHF. The CDR3, as DNA: TGTGCCAGCAGTGAATTTCCTCACTCCCAGCATTTT.

This clonotype has at least ten counts. This sequence joins TRBV6-2 or TRBV6-3 and TRBJ2-7, with D unresolved. The CDR3 is made up of 15 amino acids. V was pared by 2 bases and J by 2 bases, with 13 bases between. Germline values: CDR1 MNHEY, CDR2 SVGEGT. This CDR3 reads CASSYMAGSAYEQYF. The CDR3 DNA follows: TGTGCCAGCAGTTACATGGCAGGCAGTGCCTACGAGCAGTACTTC.

This clonotype was observed at least ten times. This chain joins TRBV11-2 and TRBJ2-3, with TRBD2 matching 14 bases. The CDR3 loop spans 18 amino acids. V shed 5 bases, J shed 2 bases, and the junction held 9 bases outside the gene matches. CDR1 and CDR2 from the germline V gene are SGHAT and FQNNGV. In DNA form, the CDR3 reads TGTGCCAGCAGCCGGACTAGCGGGGGGTCCCATATCACAGATACGCAGTATTTT. Translation gives CASSRTSGGSHITDTQYF.

This clonotype showed up many times. CDR3 in amino acids: CASSTGQGNYGYTF. The CDR3 DNA follows: TGTGCCAGCAGCACAGGACAGGGGAACTATGGCTACACCTTC. The V call is TRBV6-5, the J call TRBJ1-2; 9 bases map to TRBD1. The CDR3 contains 14 residues. With 6 bases clipped from V and 2 bases from J, the junction kept 4 bases outside the gene matches. CDR1 is MNHEY, CDR2 SVGAGI, per germline.

This clonotype was recorded at least ten times. The chain carries TRBV6-1 and TRBJ2-7; D perhaps matches TRBD2 (5 bases). CDR1 and CDR2 from the germline V gene are MNHNS and SASEGT. V lost 6 bases, J lost 6 bases, and 18 bases lay in between. The CDR3 consists of 14 residues. The CDR3: CASSPVGGRGEQYF. The CDR3 bases are TGTGCCAGCAGCCCCGTTGGAGGACGCGGCGAGCAGTACTTC.

This clonotype was counted at least ten times. The genes are TRBV10-3 and TRBJ1-2; D is undetermined. V lost 6 bases and J lost 8, with 13 bases in between. CDR3 length: 12 residues. Per germline, CDR1 ENHRY and CDR2 SYGVKD. CDR3: CAISTRPGGYTF. CDR3 sequence (DNA): TGTGCCATCAGCACAAGGCCGGGAGGCTACACCTTC.

Ten or more counts support this clonotype. The chain recombines TRBV4-2 with TRBJ1-3, with D hard to call. The V end lost 0 bases, the J end lost 0 bases, and 9 bases lay between the germline ends. The CDR3 consists of 16 residues. The V gene's germline CDR1 is LGHNA and CDR2 YNFKEQ. The CDR3 here is CASSQEGGSSGNTIYF. CDR3 DNA sequence: TGTGCCAGCAGCCAAGAGGGCGGGAGCTCTGGAAACACCATATATTTT.

Remarks on this clonotype: This may come from a read error, since a much larger clone is one base off. This rearrangement joins TRBV20-1 to TRBJ2-3; D possibly uses TRBD1 or TRBD2 (7 bases each). The CDR3 contains 14 residues. The germline V gene has CDR1 DFQATT and CDR2 SNEGSKA (reference sequence). CDR3 DNA sequence: TGCAGTGCCCCCATAGGGCGGGGGACAGATACGCAGTGTTTT. This gives the protein CSAPIGRGTDTQCF.